This T cell receptor (beta chain) came from a study of long-term antiretroviral therapy in people with HIV. CDR3 size: 15 residues. Germline CDR1 is MNHEY and CDR2 is SVGAGI. The V and J ends lost 0 bases and 3 bases respectively, with 9 bases between them. At the survey level, the v3.0 immunoSEQ assay was run. Using immunoSEQ multiplex PCR, the repertoire was profiled, and TCRdb retains in-frame clones only, with some absent. The sample lists approximately 15,000 clones; roughly 73% were seen once. Sequenced here: unsorted PBMCs, sampled about 2.1 years before starting antiretroviral therapy. This receptor was obtained from a man aged 30 to 45 with HIV. This chain uses TRBV6-5 with TRBJ1-5; maybe TRBD1 (5 bases). CDR3 in DNA: TGTGCCAGCAGTTACTCGGGGGTTATCAATCAGCCCCAGCATTTT. Its protein is CASSYSGVINQPQHF.